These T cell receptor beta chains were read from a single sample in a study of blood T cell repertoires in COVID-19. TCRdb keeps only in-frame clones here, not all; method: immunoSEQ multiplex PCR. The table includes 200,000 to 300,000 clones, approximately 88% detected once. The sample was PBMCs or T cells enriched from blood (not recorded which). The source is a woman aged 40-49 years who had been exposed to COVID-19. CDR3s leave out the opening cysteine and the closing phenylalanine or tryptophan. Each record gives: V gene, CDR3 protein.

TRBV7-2	ASSQRGWDPHNEQF
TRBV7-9	ASSPPMNTEAF
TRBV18	ASSSYQRQGPRGVIQY
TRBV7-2	ASSLGQQETQY
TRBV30	AWSRLQVPDTQY
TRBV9	ASSAHLGPNTGELF
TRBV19	ASSLERGNTEAF
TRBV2	ASIRQGRHTEAF
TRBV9	ASNRDTSNYGYT
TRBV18	ASSTANTEAF
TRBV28	ASSLGQGWYGYT
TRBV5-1	ASSLGQADRGGYT
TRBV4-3	ASSYGQDYGYT
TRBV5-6	ASSQDRTGNTIY
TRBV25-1	ASSPTGGAPMNTEAF
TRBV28	ASSFLQGWDEKLF
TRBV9	ASSLVDRASQY
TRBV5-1	ASSPTIGGRGTDTQY
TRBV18	ASSPRGVANYGYT
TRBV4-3	ASSHTGLGGNTIY
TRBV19	ASSIESTDTQY
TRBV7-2	ASSLVAGGNYGYT
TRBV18	ASSAGQGVQPQH
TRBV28	AIHRVNYGYT
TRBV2	ASSGGDRREQY
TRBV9	ASSAEGGYSYGYT
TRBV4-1	ASSQDRQGRGNEQF
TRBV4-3	ASSQSGVYGEQF
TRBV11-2	ASSRDRGTEAF
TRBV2	ASSPTGGGYEQY
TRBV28	ASSFLWTGSNQPQH
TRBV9	ASSVGGQGARVEGYT
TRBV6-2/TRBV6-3	ASSYWRDRAAEVF
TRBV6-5	ASSKRMDGYT
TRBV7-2	ASSSKRGGSGEQF
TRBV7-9	ASSPQGVENSPLH
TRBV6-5	ASIQIPYEQY
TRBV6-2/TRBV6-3	ASSYSFVGRPQH
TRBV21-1	ASSKEEKGTKCPYNEQF
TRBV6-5	ASRMSDGLQF